The 21 T cell receptor beta chains listed next were all sequenced from one sample in a study of long-term antiretroviral therapy in people with HIV. With survey level as its setting, the immunoSEQ assay was v3.0. Using immunoSEQ multiplex PCR, the repertoire was profiled, and TCRdb retains in-frame clones only, with some absent. Of tens of thousands of clones in the sample, 76% were seen once. The sequences come from unsorted PBMCs, collected 1.1 years before starting antiretroviral therapy. These receptors all stem from a woman aged 40 to 50 with HIV.

The genes are TRBV9 and TRBJ1-5; D call uncertain. Germline lookup yields CDR1 SGDLS and CDR2 YYNGEE. The CDR3 covers 13 residues. V was shortened by 0 bases and J by 6 bases, with 7 bases between the two germline ends. The CDR3 loop is CASSVALGQPQHF. The CDR3 bases are TGTGCCAGCAGCGTAGCACTTGGTCAGCCCCAGCATTTT.

V is TRBV9 and J is TRBJ2-1; 7 bases map to TRBD2. CDR3 length equals 17 residues. The V gene end was trimmed by 4 bases and the J gene end by 0 bases; junction bases not matched to a gene: 10. CDR1 and CDR2 (germline): SGDLS, YYNGEE. CDR3 sequence reads: CASSPGPERGSYNEQFF. CDR3 bases: TGTGCCAGCAGCCCAGGGCCCGAGCGGGGCTCCTACAATGAGCAGTTCTTC.

The CDR3 protein is CASALRSSSNQPQHF. Written as DNA, the CDR3 is TGTGCCAGCGCACTCAGGAGCAGTAGCAATCAGCCCCAGCATTTT. The chain recombines TRBV5-4 with TRBJ1-5; D ambiguous. The V gene's germline CDR1 is SGHNT and CDR2 YYREEE (reference sequence). The CDR3 runs to 15 residues. Trimming took 7 bases from V and 0 from J, leaving 14 bases between them.

The chain recombines TRBV6-6 with TRBJ2-5; either TRBD1 or TRBD2 may supply D (6 bases each). The end of the DNA is better explained by TRBJ2-7, so the J call may be wrong. This CDR3 is built from 15 residues. Per germline, CDR1 MNHNY and CDR2 SVGAGI (reference sequence). This chain's CDR3 is CASSYSNGGNNEQYF. The CDR3 DNA reads as TGTGCCAGCAGTTACTCAAACGGGGGCAACAACGAGCAGTACTTC.

The genes are TRBV7-6 and TRBJ2-7; 8 positions match TRBD1. J was trimmed by 4 bases and V by 5 bases; bases with no gene match: 4. Germline V CDR1 and CDR2: SGHVS, FNYEAQ. This CDR3 spans 13 amino acids. The CDR3 region has the DNA TGTGCCAGCAGCCAGGGGGCGATTTACGAGCAGTACTTC. It yields the protein CASSQGAIYEQYF.

The chain has TRBV5-1 and TRBJ1-1, with no clear D. The CDR3 spans 13 residues. Trimming stripped 0 bases from V and 8 bases from J, with 11 bases between. Per the germline V gene, CDR1 is SGHRS and CDR2 is YFSETQ. The CDR3 DNA reads as TGCGCCAGCAGCTTGGGACCCCGAGGAGAAGCTTTCTTT. It translates to CASSLGPRGEAFF.

The V gene is TRBV5-1, the J gene TRBJ1-1; no clear D. This CDR3 spans 14 amino acids. Germline CDR1 is SGHRS and CDR2 is YFSETQ. Trimming cost V 0 bases and J 1 base, with 7 bases left between them. CDR3 sequence: CASSLVAANTEAFF. In DNA, the CDR3 is TGCGCCAGCAGCTTGGTGGCGGCGAACACTGAAGCTTTCTTT.

V usage is TRBV7-9 and J usage is TRBJ2-3, with D unclear. Trimming shortened V by 0 bases and J by 0 bases, and 16 bases separated the two germline ends. This CDR3 spans 18 amino acids. Germline CDR1 and CDR2: SEHNR and FQNEAQ (reference sequence). The CDR3 nucleotides are TGTGCCAGCAGCTTAGCACTCCTTGTACCGCTTAGCACAGATACGCAGTATTTT. This codes for CASSLALLVPLSTDTQYF.

This clone was seen once. This rearrangement joins TRBV18 to TRBJ1-2; 8 bases map to TRBD1. There are 14 residues in the CDR3. Germline CDR1 and CDR2: KGHSH and LQKENI. With 3 bases clipped from V and 4 bases from J, the junction kept 4 bases outside the gene matches. The CDR3 DNA follows: TGTGCCAGCTCACCCTCACAGGGGGTCTATGGCTACACCTTC. Translated: CASSPSQGVYGYTF.

This rearrangement joins TRBV11-2 to TRBJ2-7; D not certain. The CDR3 contains 11 residues. Per germline, CDR1 SGHAT and CDR2 FQNNGV. Trimming shortened V by 5 bases and J by 4 bases, and 6 bases separated the two germline ends. The CDR3 DNA is TGTGCCAGCAGCCTACAATACGAGCAGTACTTC. It codes for CASSLQYEQYF.

The V and J genes are TRBV9 and TRBJ2-3; weak D call: TRBD1 (5 bases). The length of the CDR3 is 17 residues. Germline V lookup: CDR1 SGDLS, CDR2 YYNGEE. The V end was cut by 3 bases, the J end by 0 bases, with 17 bases between. CDR3 sequence: CASSALSGRVSTDTQYF. The CDR3 DNA follows: TGTGCCAGCAGCGCCCTCTCCGGCAGGGTGAGCACAGATACGCAGTATTTT.

In DNA, the CDR3 is TGTGCCAGTAGTATAGTCCCGGGCGACGAGCAGTACTTC. Residues: CASSIVPGDEQYF. The V call is TRBV19, the J call TRBJ2-7; the D is unclear. Germline V gene sequence: CDR1 LNHDA, CDR2 SQIVND (reference sequence). V dropped 1 base and J dropped 5 bases, with 9 bases sitting between them. The CDR3 is 13 amino acids. The complete variable domain, with remaining parts taken from reference TRBV19 and TRBJ2-7, reads DGGITQSPKYLFRKEGQNVTLSCEQNLNHDAMYWYRQDPGQGLRLIYYSQIVNDFQKGDIAEGYSVSREKKESFPLTVTSAQKNPTAFYLCASSIVPGDEQYFGPGTRLTVT.

The V and J genes are TRBV6-6 and TRBJ2-1; the D is unclear. Germline lookup yields CDR1 MNHNY and CDR2 SVGAGI (reference sequence). The CDR3 has 14 residues. Trimming left V 0 bases short and J 4 bases short, with 7 bases between. The CDR3 reads CASSYSTVYNEQFF. CDR3 in DNA: TGTGCCAGCAGTTACTCCACAGTATACAATGAGCAGTTCTTC.

This clone was picked up a small number of times. The V and J genes are TRBV5-1 and TRBJ2-3, with D uncertain. This CDR3 contains 13 residues. The V gene's germline CDR1 is SGHRS and CDR2 YFSETQ. Trimming removed 2 bases from V and 2 bases from J, with 6 bases in between. DNA for the CDR3: TGCGCCAGCAGCTTACGGACCACAGATACGCAGTATTTT. Translated: CASSLRTTDTQYF.

The chain combines TRBV30 with TRBJ1-5; no clear D. V lost 0 bases and J lost 2, with 8 bases in between. CDR1 GTSNPN and CDR2 SVGIG come from the germline V gene (reference sequence). This CDR3 has 14 residues. The CDR3, as DNA: TGTGCCTGGAGTGTAGGGTCGGGCAATCAGCCCCAGCATTTT. Translating gives CAWSVGSGNQPQHF.

The chain has TRBV9 and TRBJ2-7, with a tentative D call TRBD2 (5 bases). The CDR3 has 16 residues. CDR1 and CDR2 (germline): SGDLS, YYNGEE. The germline V and J ends were trimmed by 3 bases and 0 bases, with 16 bases remaining between them. The CDR3 DNA reads as TGTGCCAGCAGCGGAAGAGGGCGGGCTGCCTCCTACGAGCAGTACTTC. Protein: CASSGRGRAASYEQYF.

The V call is TRBV5-6, the J call TRBJ2-5; 8 bases are shared with TRBD1. After removal of 5 bases from V and 5 bases from J, the junction contained 5 bases not matched to a gene. The CDR3 sequence is 13 residues long. From germline, CDR1 is SGHDT and CDR2 YYEEEE. The CDR3 here is CASSQRTGETQYF. Written as DNA, the CDR3 is TGTGCCAGCAGTCAAAGGACAGGGGAGACCCAGTACTTC.

The V and J genes are TRBV7-8 and TRBJ1-2, with 7 positions matching TRBD1. CDR1 is SGHVS, CDR2 FQNEAQ, per germline. The trim removed 4 bases at V and 4 bases at J, leaving 9 bases unmatched. The CDR3 totals 15 residues. In DNA form, the CDR3 reads TGTGCCAGCAGCTCGTTGACAGGGTCGGGCTATGGCTACACCTTC. Protein: CASSSLTGSGYGYTF.

The chain has TRBV5-4 and TRBJ2-3, with 7 bases identical to TRBD2. Germline CDR1 and CDR2: SGHNT and YYREEE (reference sequence). Trimming took 0 bases from V and 6 from J; bases not matched to a gene: 4. The CDR3 sequence is 14 residues long. The CDR3, as DNA: TGTGCCAGCAGCTTGGGAGCGGGACTGGATACGCAGTATTTT. This encodes CASSLGAGLDTQYF.

The chain carries TRBV11-3 and TRBJ1-1; D is unresolved. Trimming took 8 bases from V and 6 from J, leaving 10 bases between them. CDR3 length: 11 amino acids. Germline-derived CDR1 and CDR2 are SGHNT and YENEEA. The CDR3 bases are TGTGCCAGCCAGGTTGGGTCTGAAGCTTTCTTT. This encodes CASQVGSEAFF.

V usage is TRBV11-2 and J usage is TRBJ1-1, with 8 positions matching TRBD1. Germline V gene lookup returns CDR1 SGHAT and CDR2 FQNNGV. The CDR3 extends over 14 amino acids. J gave up 5 bases and V 5 bases, and 7 bases lay outside the gene matches. In DNA, the CDR3 is TGTGCCAGCAGCCCGCCAGGGGGCTGGACTGAAGCTTTCTTT. This translates into CASSPPGGWTEAFF.